These 24 T cell receptor beta chains came from one sample sequenced in a study of cytomegalovirus exposure and HLA in healthy donors. The primer mix had 60 Vbeta and 13 Jbeta primers. TCRdb's copy holds only in-frame clones and misses some; the assay was immunoSEQ multiplex PCR. The table shows about 100,000 clones, with about three fifths occurring only once. The sequenced sample was PBMCs. These receptors came from a human donor in good health.

The CDR3 nucleotides are TGCGCCAGCAGCTTGACGCCTGCGGGCTCTGGAAACACCATATATTTT. This sequence encodes CASSLTPAGSGNTIYF. This sequence joins TRBV5-1 and TRBJ1-3, with D hard to call. V shed 1 base and J shed 0 bases, with 11 bases lying between them. From germline, CDR1 is SGHRS and CDR2 YFSETQ. This CDR3 region has 16 residues. The entire variable domain, with the rest obtained from reference TRBV5-1 and TRBJ1-3, is as follows: KAGVTQTPRYLIKTRGQQVTLSCSPISGHRSVSWYQQTPGQGLQFLFEYFSETQRNKGNFPGRFSGRQFSNSRSEMNVSTLELGDSALYLCASSLTPAGSGNTIYFGEGSWLTVV.

The chain is built from TRBV6-4 and TRBJ2-2; possible D gene TRBD1, 5 bases. Trimming removed 2 bases from V and 5 bases from J, with 6 bases in between. The CDR3 contains 13 residues. Germline CDR1 and CDR2: MRHNA and SNTAGT. In DNA form, the CDR3 reads TGTGCCAGCAGTGACCAGGGAACCGGGGAGCTGTTTTTT. It codes for CASSDQGTGELFF.

The chain links TRBV5-1 to TRBJ1-4; D is unclear. The CDR3 extends over 14 amino acids. V gave up 0 bases and J gave up 8 bases, with 11 bases separating them. Germline CDR1 is SGHRS and CDR2 is YFSETQ. The CDR3 reads CASSLDTGLEKLFF. The CDR3 DNA is TGCGCCAGCAGCTTGGATACGGGATTAGAAAAACTGTTTTTT.

This clone came up a few times. The genes are TRBV6-4 and TRBJ2-1; 8 bases are a match to TRBD1. Germline assignment: CDR1 MRHNA and CDR2 SNTAGT. There are 14 residues in the CDR3. Trimming took 5 bases from V and 8 from J; bases not matched to a gene: 8. This chain's CDR3 is CASSRDRLDHEQFF. DNA of the CDR3: TGTGCCAGCAGTCGGGACAGGCTTGACCATGAGCAGTTCTTC.

The gene calls are TRBV28 and TRBJ2-5; 7 nucleotides agree with TRBD1. V lost 2 bases and J lost 3; bases outside the gene matches: 12. Germline loops: CDR1 MDHEN, CDR2 SYDVKM. This CDR3 contains 17 residues. The CDR3 protein is CASSLVGVWGQKETQYF. The CDR3, as DNA: TGTGCCAGCAGTTTAGTGGGGGTCTGGGGACAGAAAGAGACCCAGTACTTC.

The gene calls are TRBV9 and TRBJ2-4; maybe TRBD2 (5 bases). The germline CDR1 and CDR2 sequences are SGDLS and YYNGEE. The CDR3 is 17 residues long. Trimming took off 0 bases at V and 0 bases at J, with 13 bases between the two ends. CDR3 in amino acids: CASSVGLPWVAKNIQYF. The DNA for the CDR3 is TGTGCCAGCAGCGTAGGACTACCGTGGGTAGCCAAAAACATTCAGTACTTC.

The CDR3 is CASDQYRAVNTEAFF. CDR3 in DNA: TGTGCCAGCGACCAATACAGGGCAGTGAACACTGAAGCTTTCTTT. The gene calls are TRBV28 and TRBJ1-1, with a tentative D call TRBD1 (6 bases). Between the trimmed V and J ends, which lost 8 bases and 0 bases, there was a span of 16 bases. From germline, CDR1 is MDHEN and CDR2 SYDVKM. The CDR3 is 15 amino acids.

This sequence joins TRBV5-1 and TRBJ2-1; 7 bases align to TRBD1. V lost 5 bases, J lost 0 bases, and 2 bases stayed unmatched. Germline V CDR1 and CDR2: SGHRS, YFSETQ. CDR3 length: 14 residues. In DNA, the CDR3 is TGCGCCAGCAGGGGGACAGTCTCCTACAATGAGCAGTTCTTC. It encodes CASRGTVSYNEQFF.

The chain recombines TRBV4-1 with TRBJ2-3; 9 bases are a match to TRBD2. V was pared by 8 bases and J by 6 bases, with 6 bases of the junction left unmatched. The CDR3 consists of 13 residues. CDR1 is MGHRA, CDR2 YSYEKL, per germline. The CDR3 DNA reads as TGCGCCAGCGGAGCGGGAGGAGGGGATACGCAGTATTTT. Encoded protein: CASGAGGGDTQYF.

This chain joins TRBV30 and TRBJ1-6; D unclear. Per the germline V gene, CDR1 is GTSNPN and CDR2 is SVGIG (reference sequence). CDR3 length: 14 amino acids. The V end was cut by 2 bases, the J end by 6 bases, with 11 bases between. Written as DNA, the CDR3 is TGTGCCTGGAGTAGGTACAGCCTTAATTCACCCCTCCACTTT. It codes for CAWSRYSLNSPLHF.

The chain has TRBV28 and TRBJ2-7; TRBD1 agrees at 7 bases. From germline, CDR1 is MDHEN and CDR2 SYDVKM. V lost 5 bases to trimming and J lost 4 bases; unmatched junction nucleotides: 11. The CDR3 is 15 amino acids. CDR3 amino acids: CASSPSTGRGYEQYF. Written as DNA, the CDR3 is TGTGCCAGCAGTCCATCGACAGGGAGAGGGTACGAGCAGTACTTC.

This clone was seen more than once but under ten times. The chain combines TRBV6-5 with TRBJ2-7; TRBD1 is a possible D gene (5 bases). With 0 bases removed from V and 2 bases from J, the gap between germline ends came to 11 bases. Germline V CDR1 and CDR2: MNHEY, SVGAGI. CDR3 length: 15 amino acids. Here the CDR3 DNA reads TGTGCCAGCAGTTACTCCTACAGGCCAACCTACGAGCAGTACTTC. This codes for CASSYSYRPTYEQYF.

The rearrangement links TRBV11-2 to TRBJ1-4; no clear D gene. V was pared by 5 bases and J by 7 bases, with 17 bases between. The CDR3 spans 15 residues. Germline V gene sequence: CDR1 SGHAT, CDR2 FQNNGV. CDR3 DNA: TGTGCCAGCAGCCAAATCCTCCGGGAGGGTGAAAAACTGTTTTTT. It specifies CASSQILREGEKLFF.

The CDR3 loop is CATGTSGSNEQYF. The CDR3 region has the DNA TGTGCCACCGGGACTAGCGGGAGCAACGAGCAGTACTTC. V is TRBV19 and J is TRBJ2-7, with 14 bases fitting TRBD2. The CDR3 sequence is 13 residues long. Germline CDR1 and CDR2: LNHDA and SQIVND (reference sequence). V lost 10 bases to trimming and J lost 5 bases; unmatched junction nucleotides: 4.

This chain links TRBV2 with TRBJ2-5, with TRBD2 matching over 8 bases. Matching the DNA end better, TRBJ2-7 makes the J call doubtful. The CDR3 sequence is 15 residues long. Germline V gene data show CDR1 as SNHLY and CDR2 as FYNNEI. The CDR3 protein is CASSEGGGLAYEQYF. CDR3 DNA sequence: TGTGCCAGCAGTGAAGGGGGGGGACTAGCCTACGAGCAGTACTTC.

The chain is built from TRBV30 and TRBJ2-5, with D perhaps TRBD1 (5 bases). The assigned J gene may be wrong: the sequence end matches TRBJ2-7 better. The germline V gene has CDR1 GTSNPN and CDR2 SVGIG (reference sequence). The length of the CDR3 is 14 residues. The CDR3: CAWSEGVGSYEQYF. Here the CDR3 DNA reads TGTGCCTGGAGTGAAGGGGTTGGGTCCTACGAGCAGTACTTC.

In DNA form, the CDR3 reads TGTGCCAGCTCACCCCGGGTCAATAATGAAAAACTGTTTTTT. It translates to CASSPRVNNEKLFF. This rearrangement joins TRBV18 to TRBJ1-4; D is unclear. The ends were cut back, 3 bases at V and 4 bases at J, with 9 bases in the middle. The CDR3 spans 14 residues. Germline V CDR1 and CDR2: KGHSH, LQKENI.

V and J are TRBV27 and TRBJ2-7, with 9 bases identical to TRBD1. Germline V gene data show CDR1 as MNHEY and CDR2 as SMNVEV (reference sequence). The CDR3 loop spans 15 amino acids. After removal of 6 bases from V and 3 bases from J, the junction contained 9 bases not matched to a gene. The CDR3 sequence: CASRPWTGDFYEQYF. The CDR3 DNA reads TGTGCCAGCAGACCATGGACAGGGGATTTCTACGAGCAGTACTTC.

This chain uses TRBV6-4 with TRBJ2-3; 7 bases align to TRBD1. The CDR3 sequence is 15 residues long. The germline gives CDR1 MRHNA, CDR2 SNTAGT. V trimming: 0 bases; J trimming: 5 bases; junction bases outside the gene matches: 5. The CDR3 loop reads CASSDSRDSEDTQYF. Here the CDR3 DNA reads TGTGCCAGCAGTGACTCTAGGGACAGTGAAGATACGCAGTATTTT.

This clone has a handful of counts. J is TRBJ2-3 and V is TRBV9, with 7 bases identical to TRBD2. V dropped 0 bases and J dropped 5; count of bases not matched to a gene: 12. The germline V gene encodes CDR1 SGDLS and CDR2 YYNGEE. This CDR3 is 17 amino acids long. The CDR3 nucleotides read TGTGCCAGCAGCGTAGATTGGATTGGGGGGAGGGAAGATACGCAGTATTTT. Its translation: CASSVDWIGGREDTQYF.

For the CDR3, the DNA is TGCGCCAGCAGCTTGGAAGCCCTCCGAGATACGCAGTATTTT. This codes for CASSLEALRDTQYF. The chain carries TRBV5-1 and TRBJ2-3, with D unclear. V lost 0 bases to trimming and J lost 5 bases, with 10 bases between them. Germline V gives CDR1 SGHRS, CDR2 YFSETQ. This CDR3 has 14 amino acids.

The genes are TRBV15 and TRBJ2-1; TRBD1 matches at 8 bases. Germline V gene data show CDR1 as LNHNV and CDR2 as YYDKDF (reference sequence). The trim removed 5 bases at V and 5 bases at J, leaving 2 bases unmatched. This CDR3 has 13 amino acids. The CDR3 loop is CATSGTGDNEQFF. The CDR3 DNA reads TGTGCCACCAGCGGGACAGGCGACAATGAGCAGTTCTTC.

The chain has TRBV28 and TRBJ2-5; weak D call: TRBD1 (6 bases). CDR1 and CDR2 from the germline V gene are MDHEN and SYDVKM. V lost 6 bases and J lost 1, with 12 bases in between. This CDR3 has 14 amino acids. The CDR3 coding sequence is TGTGCCAGCAGCCCGACAGGACTCCAAGAGACCCAGTACTTC. The encoded protein is CASSPTGLQETQYF.

The J gene is TRBJ2-7, the V gene TRBV18; 10 nucleotides align to TRBD2. V lost 8 bases to trimming and J lost 5 bases; unmatched junction nucleotides: 6. Germline CDR1 KGHSH, CDR2 LQKENI. The CDR3 length is 13 residues. The CDR3 loop is CASQSGRAHEQYF. Written as DNA, the CDR3 is TGTGCCAGCCAAAGCGGGAGGGCCCACGAGCAGTACTTC.